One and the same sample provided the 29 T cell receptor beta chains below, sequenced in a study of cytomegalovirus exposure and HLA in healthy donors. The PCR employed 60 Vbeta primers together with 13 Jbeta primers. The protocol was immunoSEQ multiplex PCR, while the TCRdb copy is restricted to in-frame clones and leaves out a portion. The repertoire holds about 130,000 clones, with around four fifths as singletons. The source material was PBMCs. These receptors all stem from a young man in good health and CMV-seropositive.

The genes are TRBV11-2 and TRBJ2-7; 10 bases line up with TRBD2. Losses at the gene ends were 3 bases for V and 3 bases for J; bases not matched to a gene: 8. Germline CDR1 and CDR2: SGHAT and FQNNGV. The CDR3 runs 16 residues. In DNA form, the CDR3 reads TGTGCCAGCAGCTTTACCAGCGGGGGGGCGGTCTACGAGCAGTACTTC. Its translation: CASSFTSGGAVYEQYF.

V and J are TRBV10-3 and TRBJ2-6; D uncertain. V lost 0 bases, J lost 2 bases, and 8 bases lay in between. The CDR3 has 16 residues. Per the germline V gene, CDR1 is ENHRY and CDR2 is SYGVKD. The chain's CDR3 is CAISESRNTGANVLTF. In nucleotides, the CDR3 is TGTGCCATCAGTGAGTCGAGAAATACTGGGGCCAACGTCCTGACTTTC.

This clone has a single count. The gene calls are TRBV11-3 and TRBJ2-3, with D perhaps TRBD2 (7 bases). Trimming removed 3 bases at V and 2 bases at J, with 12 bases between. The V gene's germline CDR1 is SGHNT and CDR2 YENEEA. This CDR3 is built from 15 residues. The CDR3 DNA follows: TGTGCCAGCAGCTTGGGGGGGCCGAACACAGATACGCAGTATTTT. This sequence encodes CASSLGGPNTDTQYF.

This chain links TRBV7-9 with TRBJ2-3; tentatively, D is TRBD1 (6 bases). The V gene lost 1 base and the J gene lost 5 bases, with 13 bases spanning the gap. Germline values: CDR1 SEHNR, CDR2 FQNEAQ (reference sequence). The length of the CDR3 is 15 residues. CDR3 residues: CASSLERGKEDTQYF. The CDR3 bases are TGTGCCAGCAGCTTAGAGAGGGGGAAAGAAGATACGCAGTATTTT.

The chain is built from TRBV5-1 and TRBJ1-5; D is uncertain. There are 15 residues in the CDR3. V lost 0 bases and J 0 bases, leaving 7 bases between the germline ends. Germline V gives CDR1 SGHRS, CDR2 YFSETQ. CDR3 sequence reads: CASSLDVNSNQPQHF. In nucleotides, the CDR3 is TGCGCCAGCAGCTTGGATGTCAATAGCAATCAGCCCCAGCATTTT.

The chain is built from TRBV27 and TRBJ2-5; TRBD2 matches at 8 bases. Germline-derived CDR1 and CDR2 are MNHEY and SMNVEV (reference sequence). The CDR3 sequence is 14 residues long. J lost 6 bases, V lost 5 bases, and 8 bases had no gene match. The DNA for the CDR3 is TGTGCCAGCAGTAACGGGGGGGCGGGGAAGACCCAGTACTTC. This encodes CASSNGGAGKTQYF.

The chain's CDR3 is CASSLGAETQYF. The DNA for the CDR3 is TGCGCCAGCAGCTTGGGAGCAGAGACCCAGTACTTC. This rearrangement joins TRBV5-1 to TRBJ2-5; D is uncertain. The CDR3 is made up of 12 amino acids. V lost 0 bases and J 4 bases, leaving 4 bases between the germline ends. Germline V CDR1 and CDR2: SGHRS, YFSETQ.

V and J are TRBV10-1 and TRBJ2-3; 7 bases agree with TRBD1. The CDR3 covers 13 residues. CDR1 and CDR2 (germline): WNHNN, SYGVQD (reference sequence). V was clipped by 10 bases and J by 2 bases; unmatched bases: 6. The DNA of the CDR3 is TGCGCCATTCGACAGGGCATCACAGATACGCAGTATTTT. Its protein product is CAIRQGITDTQYF.

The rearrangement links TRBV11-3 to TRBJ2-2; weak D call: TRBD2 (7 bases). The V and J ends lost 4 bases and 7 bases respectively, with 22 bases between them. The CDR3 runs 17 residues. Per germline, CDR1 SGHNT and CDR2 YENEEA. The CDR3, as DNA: TGTGCCAGCAGCTCAGGGCTCTCGGGGGGCCGGAGCGGGGAGCTGTTTTTT. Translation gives CASSSGLSGGRSGELFF.

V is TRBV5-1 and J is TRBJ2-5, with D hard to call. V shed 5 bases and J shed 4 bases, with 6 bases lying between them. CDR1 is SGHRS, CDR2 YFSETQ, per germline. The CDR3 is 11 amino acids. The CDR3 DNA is TGCGCCAGCAGACTCGTAGAGACCCAGTACTTC. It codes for CASRLVETQYF.

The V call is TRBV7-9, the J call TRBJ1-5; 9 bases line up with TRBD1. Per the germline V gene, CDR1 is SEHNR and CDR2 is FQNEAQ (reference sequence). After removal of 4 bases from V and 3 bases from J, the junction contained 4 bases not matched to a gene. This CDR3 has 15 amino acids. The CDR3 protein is CASSYTGGPNQPQHF. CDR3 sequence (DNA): TGTGCCAGCAGCTATACAGGGGGCCCCAATCAGCCCCAGCATTTT.

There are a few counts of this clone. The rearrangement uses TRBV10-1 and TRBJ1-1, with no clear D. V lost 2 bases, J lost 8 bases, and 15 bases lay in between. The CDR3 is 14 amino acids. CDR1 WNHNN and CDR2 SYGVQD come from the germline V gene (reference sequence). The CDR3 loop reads CASSEQTETREAFF. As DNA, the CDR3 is TGCGCCAGCAGTGAGCAGACGGAGACTAGGGAAGCTTTCTTT.

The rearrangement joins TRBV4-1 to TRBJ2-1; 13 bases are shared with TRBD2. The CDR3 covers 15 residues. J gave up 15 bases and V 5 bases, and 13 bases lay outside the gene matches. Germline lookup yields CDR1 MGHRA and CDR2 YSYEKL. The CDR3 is CASSSGLAGEPQRFF. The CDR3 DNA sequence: TGCGCCAGCAGCTCCGGACTAGCGGGGGAACCACAGCGGTTCTTC.

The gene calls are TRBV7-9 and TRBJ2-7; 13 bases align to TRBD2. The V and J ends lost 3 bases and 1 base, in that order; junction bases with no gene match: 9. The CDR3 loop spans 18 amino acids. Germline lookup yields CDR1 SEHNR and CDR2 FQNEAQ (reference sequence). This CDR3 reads CASSFHRGTSGESYEQYF. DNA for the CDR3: TGTGCCAGCAGCTTTCATAGAGGGACTAGCGGGGAATCCTACGAGCAGTACTTC.

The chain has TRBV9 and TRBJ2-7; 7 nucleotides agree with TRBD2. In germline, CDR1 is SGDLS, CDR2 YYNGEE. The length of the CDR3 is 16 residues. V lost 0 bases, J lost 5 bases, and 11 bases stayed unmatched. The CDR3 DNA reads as TGTGCCAGCAGCGTAGAGATAGACGGGGGGTCCGACGAGCAGTACTTC. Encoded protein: CASSVEIDGGSDEQYF.

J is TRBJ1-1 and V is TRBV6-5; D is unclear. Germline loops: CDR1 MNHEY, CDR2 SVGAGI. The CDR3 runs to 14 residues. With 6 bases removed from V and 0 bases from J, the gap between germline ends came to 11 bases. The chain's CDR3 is CASSPPSLNTEAFF. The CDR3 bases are TGTGCCAGCAGCCCCCCCAGTTTGAACACTGAAGCTTTCTTT.

CDR3 in DNA: TGTGCCAGCAGCCCGGCCCGTTCGACAGGGGGAACTGAAGCTTTCTTT. This translates into CASSPARSTGGTEAFF. This sequence joins TRBV11-2 and TRBJ1-1; 9 nucleotides match TRBD1. Germline V gives CDR1 SGHAT, CDR2 FQNNGV. The V gene end was trimmed by 5 bases and the J gene end by 5 bases; junction bases not matched to a gene: 12. The CDR3 spans 16 residues. The variable domain in full, completed from reference TRBV11-2 and TRBJ1-1, reads EAGVAQSPRYKIIEKRQSVAFWCNPISGHATLYWYQQILGQGPKLLIQFQNNGVVDDSQLPKDRFSAERLKGVDSTLKIQPAKLEDSAVYLCASSPARSTGGTEAFFGQGTRLTVV.

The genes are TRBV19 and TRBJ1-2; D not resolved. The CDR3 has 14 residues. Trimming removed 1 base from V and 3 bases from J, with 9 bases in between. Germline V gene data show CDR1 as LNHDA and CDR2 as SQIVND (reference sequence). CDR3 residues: CASSIAAEDYGYTF. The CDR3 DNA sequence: TGTGCCAGTAGTATAGCCGCGGAGGACTATGGCTACACCTTC.

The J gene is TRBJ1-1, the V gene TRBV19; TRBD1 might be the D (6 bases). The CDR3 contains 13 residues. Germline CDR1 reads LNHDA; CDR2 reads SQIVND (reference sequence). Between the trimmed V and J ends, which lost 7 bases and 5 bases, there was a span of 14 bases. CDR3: CASNQGQGTEAFF. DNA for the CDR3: TGTGCCAGTAATCAGGGGCAGGGGACTGAAGCTTTCTTT.

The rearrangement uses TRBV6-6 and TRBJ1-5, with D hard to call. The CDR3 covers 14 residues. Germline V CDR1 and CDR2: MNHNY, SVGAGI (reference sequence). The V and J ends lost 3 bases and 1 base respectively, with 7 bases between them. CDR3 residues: CASSYPQSNQPQHF. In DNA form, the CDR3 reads TGTGCCAGCAGTTATCCGCAGAGCAATCAGCCCCAGCATTTT.

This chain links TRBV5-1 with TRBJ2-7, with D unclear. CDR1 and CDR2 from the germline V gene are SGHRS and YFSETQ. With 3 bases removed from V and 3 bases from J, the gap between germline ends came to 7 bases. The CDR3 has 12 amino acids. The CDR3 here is CASSSENYEQYF. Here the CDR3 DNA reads TGCGCCAGCAGCTCCGAGAACTACGAGCAGTACTTC.

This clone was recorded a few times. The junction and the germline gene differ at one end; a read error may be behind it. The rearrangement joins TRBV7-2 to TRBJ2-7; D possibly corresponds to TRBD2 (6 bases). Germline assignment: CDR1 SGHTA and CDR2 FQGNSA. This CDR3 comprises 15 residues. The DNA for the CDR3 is TGTGCCAGCAGCCGGTCCGGGACTCCGATTCTCGAGCAGCACTTC. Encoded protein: CASSRSGTPILEQHF.

The DNA for the CDR3 is TGCGCCAGCAGTTCACTAGCGGGGGAGACCCAGTACTTC. Its protein product is CASSSLAGETQYF. The V and J genes are TRBV10-1 and TRBJ2-5; TRBD2 matches at 10 bases. This CDR3 contains 13 residues. The germline CDR1 and CDR2 sequences are WNHNN and SYGVQD (reference sequence). With V trimmed by 5 bases and J by 5 bases, 2 bases remained unmatched.

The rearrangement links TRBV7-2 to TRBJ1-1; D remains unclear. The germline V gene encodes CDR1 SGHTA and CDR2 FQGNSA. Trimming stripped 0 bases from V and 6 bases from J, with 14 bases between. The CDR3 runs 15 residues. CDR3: CASSLAMGLEAEAFF. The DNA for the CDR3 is TGTGCCAGCAGCTTAGCGATGGGTCTGGAGGCTGAAGCTTTCTTT.

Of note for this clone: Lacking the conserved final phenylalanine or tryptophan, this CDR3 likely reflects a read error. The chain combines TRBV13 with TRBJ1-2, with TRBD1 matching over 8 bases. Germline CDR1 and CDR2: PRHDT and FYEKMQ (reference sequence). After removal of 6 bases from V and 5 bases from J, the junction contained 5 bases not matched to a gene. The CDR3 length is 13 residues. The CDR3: CASRYGTGYGYTL. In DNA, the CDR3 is TGTGCCAGCAGGTATGGGACAGGTTATGGCTACACCCTC.

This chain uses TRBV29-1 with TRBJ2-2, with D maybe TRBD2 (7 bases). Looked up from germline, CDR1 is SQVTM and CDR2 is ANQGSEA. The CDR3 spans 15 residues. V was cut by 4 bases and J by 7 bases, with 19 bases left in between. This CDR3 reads CSVVRGRGMGGELFF. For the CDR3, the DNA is TGCAGCGTTGTCCGGGGGCGGGGGATGGGCGGGGAGCTGTTTTTT.

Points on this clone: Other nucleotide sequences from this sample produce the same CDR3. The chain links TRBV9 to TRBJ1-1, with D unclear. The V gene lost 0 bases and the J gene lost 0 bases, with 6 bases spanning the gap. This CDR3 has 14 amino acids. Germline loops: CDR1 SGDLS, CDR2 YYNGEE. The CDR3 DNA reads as TGTGCCAGCAGCGTAGGAGGGATGAACACTGAAGCTTTCTTT. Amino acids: CASSVGGMNTEAFF.

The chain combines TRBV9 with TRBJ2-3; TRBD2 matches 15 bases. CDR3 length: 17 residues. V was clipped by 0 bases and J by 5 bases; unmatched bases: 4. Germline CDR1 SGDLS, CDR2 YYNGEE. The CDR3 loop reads CASSVAGLAGGEDTQYF. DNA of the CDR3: TGTGCCAGCAGCGTAGCTGGACTAGCGGGGGGGGAAGATACGCAGTATTTT.

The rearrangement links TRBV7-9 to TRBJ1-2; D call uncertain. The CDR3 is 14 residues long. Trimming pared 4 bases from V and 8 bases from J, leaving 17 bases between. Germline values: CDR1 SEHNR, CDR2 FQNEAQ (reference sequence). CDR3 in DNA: TGTGCCAGCAGCTCTCCAACAGTCCCGGTCGGCTACACCTTC. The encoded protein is CASSSPTVPVGYTF. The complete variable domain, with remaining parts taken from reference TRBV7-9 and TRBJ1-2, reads DTGVSQNPRHKITKRGQNVTFRCDPISEHNRLYWYRQTLGQGPEFLTYFQNEAQLEKSRLLSDRFSAERPKGSFSTLEIQRTEQGDSAMYLCASSSPTVPVGYTFGSGTRLTVV.